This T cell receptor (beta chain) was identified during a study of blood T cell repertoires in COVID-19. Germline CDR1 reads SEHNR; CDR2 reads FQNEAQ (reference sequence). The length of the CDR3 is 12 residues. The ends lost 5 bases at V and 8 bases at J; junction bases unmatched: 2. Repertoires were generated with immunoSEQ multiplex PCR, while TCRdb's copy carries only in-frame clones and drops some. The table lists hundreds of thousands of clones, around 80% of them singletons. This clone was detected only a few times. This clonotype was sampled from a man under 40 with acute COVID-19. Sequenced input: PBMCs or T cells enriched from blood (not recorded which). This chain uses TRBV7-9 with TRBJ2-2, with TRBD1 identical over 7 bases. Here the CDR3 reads CASSQGQGELFF. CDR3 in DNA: TGTGCCAGCAGCCAGGGACAGGGGGAGCTGTTTTTT.